A single sample gave rise to the 7 T cell receptor beta chains below, sequenced in a study of T cell repertoires in cytomegalovirus infection. TCRdb analysed the reads with MiXCR anew, one entry per CDR3 protein. This sample carries nearly 550,000 distinct CDR3 sequences, 15% to 20% of them seen once, and the ten largest clones take more than 20%. The source material was CD8+ T cells from PBMCs. These receptors were collected from a human donor in good health (CMV status not recorded). Some clones in this sample may be carry-over from other donors' samples.

The table lists this clonotype with many counts. The rearrangement joins TRBV23-1 to TRBJ1-2; tentative D call: TRBD1 (6 bases). TRBV23-1 is identified as an open reading frame with a role that is uncertain. Between the trimmed V and J ends, which lost 2 bases and 5 bases, there was a span of 15 bases. The CDR3 is made up of 15 amino acids. The CDR3 is CASSQKGRGRYGYTF. The CDR3 region has the DNA TGCGCCAGCAGTCAAAAAGGCAGGGGAAGATATGGCTACACCTTC.

This clonotype has more than one count but fewer than ten. This sequence joins TRBV14 and TRBJ2-7, with TRBD2 identical over 12 bases. There are 16 residues in the CDR3. Germline lookup yields CDR1 SGHDN and CDR2 FVKESK. V lost 4 bases, J lost 3 bases, and 7 bases stayed unmatched. CDR3 protein: CASSPPGLAGIYEQYF. CDR3 in DNA: TGTGCCAGCAGCCCGCCCGGACTAGCGGGAATCTACGAGCAGTACTTC.

This clonotype appeared many times. The chain employs TRBV7-9 and TRBJ2-2, with D unclear. V was clipped by 11 bases and J by 0 bases, with 13 bases between them. This CDR3 spans 14 amino acids. Germline V gives CDR1 SEHNR, CDR2 FQNEAQ (reference sequence). The CDR3 bases are TGTGCCCAGACCATTCCGGCGAACACCGGGGAGCTGTTTTTT. It translates to CAQTIPANTGELFF. Filled out from reference TRBV7-9 and TRBJ2-2, the complete variable domain reads DTGVSQNPRHKITKRGQNVTFRCDPISEHNRLYWYRQTLGQGPEFLTYFQNEAQLEKSRLLSDRFSAERPKGSFSTLEIQRTEQGDSAMYLCAQTIPANTGELFFGEGSRLTVL.

In this sample, this clonotype turned up many times. The chain has TRBV11-2 and TRBJ2-7, with D perhaps TRBD2 (6 bases). Trimming took 2 bases from V and 3 from J, leaving 14 bases between them. Looked up from germline, CDR1 is SGHAT and CDR2 is FQNNGV. The CDR3 runs 15 residues. The CDR3 here is CASSLSRGPNYEQYF. DNA of the CDR3: TGTGCCAGCAGCTTATCGCGGGGACCGAACTACGAGCAGTACTTC.

Comments on this clonotype: A clone one base away is much larger, so this may be a read error. V usage is TRBV5-4 and J usage is TRBJ2-1; 9 bases match TRBD2. Looked up from germline, CDR1 is SGHNT and CDR2 is YYREEE (reference sequence). The CDR3 consists of 15 residues. Trimming cost V 6 bases and J 10 bases; bases outside gene matches: 14. In DNA, the CDR3 is TGTGCCAGCAACTTTGAGCTAGCGGGATGGGAGGAGCAGTTCTTC. Its translation: CASNFELAGWEEQFF.

The chain has TRBV29-1 and TRBJ1-4, with 7 bases aligning to TRBD1. The CDR3 has 14 residues. V lost 7 bases, J lost 4 bases, and 9 bases stayed unmatched. The germline V gene has CDR1 SQVTM and CDR2 ANQGSEA. CDR3 bases: TGCAGCGCCGTACAACAGGGGCTTAATGAAAAACTGTTTTTT. This sequence encodes CSAVQQGLNEKLFF.

The chain employs TRBV19 and TRBJ1-2, with D hard to call. In germline, CDR1 is LNHDA, CDR2 SQIVND (reference sequence). This CDR3 has 11 residues. Trimming shortened V by 7 bases and J by 7 bases, and 10 bases separated the two germline ends. The CDR3 here is CASKEGTGYTF. Here the CDR3 DNA reads TGTGCCAGTAAAGAGGGTACTGGCTACACCTTC.